Presented here are 26 T cell receptor beta chains from one specimen sequenced in a study of blood T cell repertoires in COVID-19 (dated by TCRdb to about 2020). The library was prepared using the immunoSEQ multiplex PCR assay. TCRdb mirrors the immuneACCESS table, restricted to in-frame sequences. Some clones are absent from its copies; in checked studies, under half trace to an unresolved V gene, and the reason for the others is unknown. Counted in this sample were over 95,000 clones; more than 70% of them appeared once. Of the sample, approximately 5% falls within the top ten clones. Sequenced material: peripheral blood. The receptors here all came from a woman aged 55 to 70 with COVID-19, enrolled during active disease.

This chain links TRBV19 with TRBJ1-1; TRBD1 might be the D (6 bases). Germline CDR1 reads LNHDA; CDR2 reads SQIVND (reference sequence). Trimming took off 3 bases at V and 5 bases at J, with 19 bases between the two ends. The CDR3 consists of 16 residues. In DNA, the CDR3 is TGTGCCAGTAGTATGGCGACAGAAGACAGGATGACTGAAGCTTTCTTT. It translates to CASSMATEDRMTEAFF. Using reference TRBV19 and TRBJ1-1 for the parts outside the CDR3, the full variable domain is DGGITQSPKYLFRKEGQNVTLSCEQNLNHDAMYWYRQDPGQGLRLIYYSQIVNDFQKGDIAEGYSVSREKKESFPLTVTSAQKNPTAFYLCASSMATEDRMTEAFFGQGTRLTVV.

This clone has just one count. V and J are TRBV5-1 and TRBJ2-1; TRBD2 agrees at 8 bases. Germline V gene data show CDR1 as SGHRS and CDR2 as YFSETQ. This CDR3 is built from 16 residues. Losses at the gene ends were 0 bases for V and 10 bases for J; bases not matched to a gene: 12. The CDR3 loop is CASSLGLAGGEEEQFF. As DNA, the CDR3 is TGCGCCAGCAGCTTGGGGCTAGCGGGCGGGGAGGAGGAGCAGTTCTTC.

The V and J genes are TRBV7-9 and TRBJ1-2; D unresolved. Germline lookup yields CDR1 SEHNR and CDR2 FQNEAQ (reference sequence). The germline V and J ends were trimmed by 1 base and 0 bases, with 3 bases remaining between them. The CDR3 consists of 13 residues. This CDR3 reads CASSLVTNYGYTF. CDR3 DNA sequence: TGTGCCAGCAGCTTAGTAACTAACTATGGCTACACCTTC.

The chain uses TRBV27 and TRBJ1-1; TRBD1 agrees at 7 bases. Trimming cost V 6 bases and J 13 bases; bases outside gene matches: 8. The CDR3 consists of 11 residues. Germline V CDR1 and CDR2: MNHEY, SMNVEV (reference sequence). The CDR3 DNA follows: TGTGCCAGCAGCGGGGACAGTGGTTTTTTCTTT. Its translation: CASSGDSGFFF.

This clone was picked up a small number of times. V usage is TRBV25-1 and J usage is TRBJ1-1, with a tentative D call TRBD1 (5 bases). CDR3 length: 15 amino acids. Per the germline V gene, CDR1 is MGHDK and CDR2 is SYGVNS. V was cut by 2 bases and J by 1 base, with 11 bases left in between. For the CDR3, the DNA is TGTGCCAGCAGTGAACAGGGCAGGAGGAACACTGAAGCTTTCTTT. Its translation is CASSEQGRRNTEAFF.

CDR3 in DNA: TGTGCCATCAGCCTTCGGCTAGGCCAGGGAACGGGGGTTGAAGCTTTCTTT. This translates into CAISLRLGQGTGVEAFF. The chain uses TRBV10-3 and TRBJ1-1; TRBD1 is a possible D gene (5 bases). V gave up 6 bases and J gave up 7 bases, with 27 bases separating them. CDR3 size: 17 residues. CDR1 and CDR2 from the germline V gene are ENHRY and SYGVKD.

CDR3 DNA: TGTGCCAGCAGCTTAGATGATGCAGGGGACAATGAGCAGTTCTTC. As protein: CASSLDDAGDNEQFF. This chain links TRBV11-3 with TRBJ2-1, with D maybe TRBD1 (6 bases). V dropped 0 bases and J dropped 5 bases, with 11 bases sitting between them. CDR3 size: 15 residues. Germline V lookup: CDR1 SGHNT, CDR2 YENEEA.

This chain connects TRBV5-1 to TRBJ2-7; D is possibly TRBD1 (6 bases). The germline V and J ends were trimmed by 4 bases and 7 bases, with 18 bases remaining between them. CDR1 and CDR2 (germline): SGHRS, YFSETQ. The CDR3 sequence is 14 residues long. The CDR3 DNA follows: TGCGCCAGCAGCCACGAGACAGGCCCTAGGGAGCAGTACTTC. It yields the protein CASSHETGPREQYF. Variable domain in full (rest from reference TRBV5-1 and TRBJ2-7): KAGVTQTPRYLIKTRGQQVTLSCSPISGHRSVSWYQQTPGQGLQFLFEYFSETQRNKGNFPGRFSGRQFSNSRSEMNVSTLELGDSALYLCASSHETGPREQYFGPGTRLTVT.

The rearrangement links TRBV29-1 to TRBJ1-2; D gene ambiguous. The CDR3 is made up of 14 amino acids. V lost 1 base and J 0 bases, leaving 9 bases between the germline ends. Germline CDR1 reads SQVTM; CDR2 reads ANQGSEA. The CDR3 sequence: CSVEAGGTNYGYTF. The CDR3 bases are TGCAGCGTTGAAGCCGGCGGTACTAACTATGGCTACACCTTC.

The chain employs TRBV29-1 and TRBJ1-1; a weak D match, TRBD1 (5 bases). V lost 2 bases, J lost 1 base, and 8 bases lay in between. The CDR3 has 13 residues. From germline, CDR1 is SQVTM and CDR2 ANQGSEA. The CDR3 bases are TGCAGCGTTGAACGGGGGGGGAACACTGAAGCTTTCTTT. Translating gives CSVERGGNTEAFF.

This chain connects TRBV6-1 to TRBJ2-5; D call uncertain. The CDR3 is 13 residues long. Germline CDR1 is MNHNS and CDR2 is SASEGT. V was pared by 3 bases and J by 1 base, with 6 bases between. The CDR3 DNA sequence: TGTGCCAGCAGTGAGAGCTCCCAAGAGACCCAGTACTTC. Translating gives CASSESSQETQYF.

The chain couples TRBV7-9 to TRBJ1-1; 9 nucleotides align to TRBD1. CDR1 is SEHNR and CDR2 is FQNEAQ in the germline V gene (reference sequence). V gave up 6 bases and J gave up 3 bases; unmatched junction bases: 8. This CDR3 spans 15 amino acids. This chain's CDR3 is CASRQDRGDYTEAFF. Here the CDR3 DNA reads TGTGCCAGCAGACAAGACAGGGGGGATTACACTGAAGCTTTCTTT.

The chain joins TRBV4-1 to TRBJ2-3; 8 bases match TRBD1. The trim removed 4 bases at V and 1 base at J, leaving 4 bases unmatched. The CDR3 covers 15 residues. The V gene's germline CDR1 is MGHRA and CDR2 YSYEKL. Here the CDR3 DNA reads TGCGCCAGCAGCCTTGCGACAGGGGGCACAGATACGCAGTATTTT. Protein product: CASSLATGGTDTQYF.

In its sample, this clone was seen once. The chain recombines TRBV2 with TRBJ1-1, with D unclear. This CDR3 contains 14 residues. Germline V gives CDR1 SNHLY, CDR2 FYNNEI. The ends were cut back, 8 bases at V and 0 bases at J, with 13 bases in the middle. CDR3 region: CASHKREMNTEAFF. The DNA for the CDR3 is TGTGCCAGCCACAAGAGGGAAATGAACACTGAAGCTTTCTTT.

The CDR3 DNA is TGTGCCAGCAGCTTATTTCAACGGGAAGCTTTCTTT. This gives the protein CASSLFQREAFF. The rearrangement joins TRBV7-9 to TRBJ1-1; D is ambiguous. From germline, CDR1 is SEHNR and CDR2 FQNEAQ (reference sequence). CDR3 length equals 12 residues. The V end was cut by 2 bases, the J end by 8 bases, with 9 bases between.

J is TRBJ1-5 and V is TRBV4-1; tentatively, D is TRBD1 (5 bases). Trimming took off 3 bases at V and 0 bases at J, with 15 bases between the two ends. This CDR3 is built from 17 residues. Germline V gene lookup returns CDR1 MGHRA and CDR2 YSYEKL. DNA for the CDR3: TGCGCCAGCAGCCACCGGGACGGGGGTGATAGCAATCAGCCCCAGCATTTT. Residues: CASSHRDGGDSNQPQHF.

This clone appeared once. The chain carries TRBV4-1 and TRBJ1-1; 8 nucleotides agree with TRBD1. V was pared by 4 bases and J by 3 bases, with 13 bases of the junction left unmatched. This CDR3 region has 17 residues. Germline CDR1 MGHRA, CDR2 YSYEKL. CDR3 residues: CASSLRQGTKVDTEAFF. DNA of the CDR3: TGCGCCAGCAGCCTCCGACAGGGGACGAAGGTGGACACTGAAGCTTTCTTT.

The gene calls are TRBV5-6 and TRBJ2-7, with D possibly matching TRBD1 (5 bases). The V gene lost 0 bases and the J gene lost 4 bases, with 8 bases spanning the gap. This CDR3 is 13 amino acids long. The germline gives CDR1 SGHDT, CDR2 YYEEEE. The CDR3 spells CASSLAHRYEQYF. The DNA of the CDR3 is TGTGCCAGCAGCTTGGCCCACAGGTACGAGCAGTACTTC.

The chain joins TRBV3-1 (or the pseudogene TRBV3-2) to TRBJ2-2, with 7 bases fitting TRBD2. J was trimmed by 0 bases and V by 4 bases; bases with no gene match: 5. The CDR3 length is 16 residues. Looked up from germline, CDR1 is LGHDT and CDR2 is YNNKEL (reference sequence). The CDR3 DNA is TGTGCCAGCAGCCTAAGGGCGGGGGCGAACACCGGGGAGCTGTTTTTT. It encodes CASSLRAGANTGELFF.

V usage is TRBV2 and J usage is TRBJ1-5; D might be TRBD1 (6 bases). CDR3 size: 15 residues. The germline gives CDR1 SNHLY, CDR2 FYNNEI. V was trimmed by 1 base and J by 7 bases, leaving 14 bases between them. Here the CDR3 DNA reads TGTGCCAGCAGTGAAGTTACAGGGACTATCCAGCCCCAGCATTTT. Translation: CASSEVTGTIQPQHF.

The chain links TRBV7-2 to TRBJ1-6; D is unresolved. V was pared by 5 bases and J by 0 bases, with 11 bases between. CDR1 and CDR2 from the germline V gene are SGHTA and FQGNSA. The CDR3 is 16 residues long. DNA of the CDR3: TGTGCCAGCAGCCGTGAGGAACACTCCTATAATTCACCCCTCCACTTT. The encoded protein is CASSREEHSYNSPLHF.

The V call is TRBV18, the J call TRBJ1-2; TRBD1 matches at 9 bases. The CDR3 consists of 16 residues. J gave up 8 bases and V 3 bases, and 13 bases lay outside the gene matches. Germline loops: CDR1 KGHSH, CDR2 LQKENI. The CDR3 protein is CASSPVGTGRGEGYTF. The DNA of the CDR3 is TGTGCCAGCTCACCTGTAGGGACAGGGCGCGGGGAAGGCTACACCTTC. The full variable domain, rest sourced from reference TRBV18 and TRBJ1-2, is NAGVMQNPRHLVRRRGQEARLRCSPMKGHSHVYWYRQLPEEGLKFMVYLQKENIIDESGMPKERFSAEFPKEGPSILRIQQVVRGDSAAYFCASSPVGTGRGEGYTFGSGTRLTVV.

The V gene is TRBV5-1, the J gene TRBJ1-1, with TRBD1 matching over 8 bases. Germline values: CDR1 SGHRS, CDR2 YFSETQ. This CDR3 spans 11 amino acids. Germline trimming cut 7 bases from V and 11 bases from J; bases unmatched to any gene: 7. This CDR3 reads CASLGQGRAFF. In nucleotides, the CDR3 is TGCGCCAGCCTCGGACAGGGACGGGCTTTCTTT. Full variable domain (outside the CDR3, taken from reference TRBV5-1 and TRBJ1-1): KAGVTQTPRYLIKTRGQQVTLSCSPISGHRSVSWYQQTPGQGLQFLFEYFSETQRNKGNFPGRFSGRQFSNSRSEMNVSTLELGDSALYLCASLGQGRAFFGQGTRLTVV.

The chain has TRBV19 and TRBJ1-5; TRBD1 aligns across 10 bases. The CDR3 runs 14 residues. Per the germline V gene, CDR1 is LNHDA and CDR2 is SQIVND (reference sequence). V lost 6 bases to trimming and J lost 7 bases; unmatched junction nucleotides: 6. CDR3 amino acids: CASRRGGQGQPQHF. The DNA for the CDR3 is TGTGCCAGTAGGAGGGGGGGACAGGGGCAGCCCCAGCATTTT.

By sample share, this clone is medium-sized. J is TRBJ2-1 and V is TRBV7-9; 12 bases map to TRBD1. From germline, CDR1 is SEHNR and CDR2 FQNEAQ (reference sequence). Trimming at V came to 6 bases and at J to 3 bases, leaving 12 bases not matched to a gene. There are 18 residues in the CDR3. As DNA, the CDR3 is TGTGCCAGCAGGGGCCCGGGACAGGGGGCGAGATTCTACAATGAGCAGTTCTTC. Translated, it gives CASRGPGQGARFYNEQFF.

The chain combines TRBV6-5 with TRBJ2-7; D might be TRBD1 (5 bases). The CDR3 is 15 residues long. V was cut by 6 bases and J by 1 base, with 16 bases left in between. Germline CDR1 MNHEY, CDR2 SVGAGI. The CDR3 region has the DNA TGTGCCAGCAGGACCGACAGTTCTAGGTCCTACGAGCAGTACTTC. Translating gives CASRTDSSRSYEQYF.